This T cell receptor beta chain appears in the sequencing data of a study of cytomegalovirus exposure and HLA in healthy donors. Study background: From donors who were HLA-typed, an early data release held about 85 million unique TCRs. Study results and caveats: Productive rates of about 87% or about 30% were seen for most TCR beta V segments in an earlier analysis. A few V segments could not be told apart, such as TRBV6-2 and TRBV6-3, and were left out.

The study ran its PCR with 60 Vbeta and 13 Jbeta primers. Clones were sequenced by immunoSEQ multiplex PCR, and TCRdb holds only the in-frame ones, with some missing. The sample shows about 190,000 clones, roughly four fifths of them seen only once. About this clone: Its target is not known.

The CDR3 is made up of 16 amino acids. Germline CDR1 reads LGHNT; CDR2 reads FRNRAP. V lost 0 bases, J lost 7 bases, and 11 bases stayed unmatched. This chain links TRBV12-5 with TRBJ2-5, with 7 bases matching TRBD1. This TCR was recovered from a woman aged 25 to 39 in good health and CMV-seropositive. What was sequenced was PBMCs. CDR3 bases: TGTGCTAGTGGTTTGGTAATCTCCGGACAGGTTGGGACCCAGTACTTC. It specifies CASGLVISGQVGTQYF.